This T cell receptor beta chain was documented in a study of T-cell reconstitution after alpha-beta-depleted transplantation in children. This sample's TCRbeta library carried unique molecular identifier barcodes. TCRdb ran MiXCR on the PCR reads and lists one entry per CDR3 protein. The data show hundreds of thousands of distinct CDR3 sequences, 15% to 20% seen once. The sample holds many counts of this clonotype. The CDR3 is 15 residues long. Germline V lookup: CDR1 SQVTM, CDR2 ANQGSEA. V lost 6 bases to trimming and J lost 6 bases, with 21 bases between them. The V gene is TRBV29-1, the J gene TRBJ2-1; tentative D call: TRBD1 (6 bases). Source: PBMCs from the stem cell graft donor, taken from the stem cell graft. The sequence was obtained from a human donor who donated a stem cell graft to a child with acute myeloid leukemia. The CDR3 loop is CSVDTQGFPSNEQFF. Here the CDR3 DNA reads TGCAGCGTAGATACACAGGGATTCCCCTCCAATGAGCAGTTCTTC.